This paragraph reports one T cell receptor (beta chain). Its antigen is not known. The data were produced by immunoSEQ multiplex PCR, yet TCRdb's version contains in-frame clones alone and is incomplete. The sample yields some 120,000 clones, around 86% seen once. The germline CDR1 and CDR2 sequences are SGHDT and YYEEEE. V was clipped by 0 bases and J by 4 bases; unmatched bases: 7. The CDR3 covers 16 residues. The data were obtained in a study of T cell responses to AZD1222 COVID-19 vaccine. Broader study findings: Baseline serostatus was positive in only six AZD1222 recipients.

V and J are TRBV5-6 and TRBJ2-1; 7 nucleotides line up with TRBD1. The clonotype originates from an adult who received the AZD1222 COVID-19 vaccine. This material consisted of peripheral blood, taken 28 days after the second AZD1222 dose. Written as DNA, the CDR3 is TGTGCCAGCAGCTTGGAGAGGGGGCGGATATACAATGAGCAGTTCTTC. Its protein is CASSLERGRIYNEQFF.